This T cell receptor (beta chain) is drawn from a study of blood T cell repertoires in COVID-19. Study details: PBMCs, B-cell-depleted T cells, or T cells provided the cDNA or gDNA that made up the material.

Clinical history as reported by participants underpinned cohort assignment. The repertoire was sequenced with immunoSEQ multiplex PCR; TCRdb's copy has only in-frame clones and lacks some. The sample contains 500,000 or so clones, 87% of which appear only once. This TCR was recovered from a woman aged 18-35 years who had recovered from COVID-19. The specimen sequenced was PBMCs or T cells enriched from blood (not recorded which).

The CDR3 region has the DNA TGTGCCAGTAGCTCGACTTCCTGGGATTCACCCCTCCACTTT. It codes for CASSSTSWDSPLHF. The chain is built from TRBV19 and TRBJ1-6; D gene uncertain. Germline CDR1 LNHDA, CDR2 SQIVND (reference sequence). This CDR3 spans 14 amino acids. The V gene lost 6 bases and the J gene lost 8 bases, with 14 bases spanning the gap.